The entry that follows covers one T cell receptor (beta chain) sequence. Sequenced by immunoSEQ multiplex PCR; TCRdb stores in-frame clones only, minus some. The sample holds tens of thousands of clones, around 85% seen once. This sample was taken from a study of blood T cell repertoires in COVID-19. The CDR3 extends over 15 amino acids. Germline V gives CDR1 LNHDA, CDR2 SQIVND (reference sequence). V was shortened by 5 bases and J by 0 bases, with 11 bases between the two germline ends. The source of this sequence is a man aged 50-59 years with acute or convalescent COVID-19. The chain joins TRBV19 to TRBJ1-3, with D possibly being TRBD1 (6 bases). Sequencing was carried out using peripheral blood. CDR3 in amino acids: CASSGQPSSGNTIYF. DNA of the CDR3: TGTGCCAGTAGTGGACAGCCGAGCTCTGGAAACACCATATATTTT.